The entry below describes one TCR beta chain. Only in-frame clones appear in the TCRdb table, and some are missing; sequencing was by immunoSEQ multiplex PCR. The top ten clones hold under 0.45% of a sample with 70,000 to 85,000 clones, about 90% of them seen once. The germline V gene has CDR1 SGDLS and CDR2 YYNGEE. The CDR3 has 15 residues. Trimming cost V 4 bases and J 2 bases; bases outside gene matches: 7. The sample belongs to a study of technical replicates of blood from a few donors. This TCR was sampled from a human donor in good health. Sequenced: T cells isolated from PBMCs. The gene calls are TRBV9 and TRBJ1-2; TRBD1 matches 8 bases. The CDR3 bases are TGTGCCAGCAGCCCAAGACAGGGGTCGAACTATGGCTACACCTTC. It is translated as CASSPRQGSNYGYTF.